This TCR beta chain was recorded in a study of T-cell reconstitution after alpha-beta-depleted transplantation in children. Study-wide findings and caveats: Surviving recipient T cells and thymic progenitors produced the high day-60 TCRbeta diversity seen in some patients. At around two months after transplant, the alpha-beta T cells were reportedly derived from several hundred expanded clones that came from non-depleted graft cells. By one year post-transplant, T-cell counts and diversity largely arose from T cells that were newly produced.

Germline CDR1 is MNHEY and CDR2 is SVGEGT. V lost 4 bases and J 8 bases, leaving 8 bases between the germline ends. This CDR3 comprises 11 residues. Molecular barcoding with unique molecular identifiers was used for the TCRbeta library. Via MiXCR, TCRdb re-called the PCR reads, giving one row per CDR3 protein. The sample lists fewer than 1 million distinct CDR3 sequences, 15% to 20% seen once, with around 5% in the top ten. In its sample, this clonotype was seen a few times. Its antigen is undetermined. The gene calls are TRBV6-2 or TRBV6-3 and TRBJ1-2; weak D call: TRBD1 (5 bases). This TCR was recovered from a male patient aged 10 to 17 who had a stem cell transplant for acute lymphoblastic leukemia, so the T cells may come from the graft donor. The material sequenced was PBMCs, mostly from graft donor cells, taken 360 days after TCRalphabeta/CD19-depleted stem cell transplant. Here the CDR3 DNA reads TGTGCCAGCAGTTTCAAGGGGGGCTACACCTTC. This encodes CASSFKGGYTF.